One sample yielded the 23 T cell receptor beta chains listed below, sequenced in a study of T cells in women clearing cervical HPV infection. Assay used: immunoSEQ multiplex PCR; TCRdb lists only in-frame clones, some missing. This sample's table reports 20,000 to 25,000 clones. The sequenced sample was blood buffy coat. All receptors come from a woman between 18 and 70 years old with a cervical HPV16 infection that either progressed to CIN3+ or cleared (not recorded which).

Of note for this clone: The CDR3 end lies 3 residues beyond the end of the read and is filled in from the germline J gene. V usage is TRBV23-1 and J usage is TRBJ1-5; the D is unclear. TRBV23-1 is labeled an ORF, and its function is uncertain. Trimming shortened V by 4 bases and J by 7 bases, and 8 bases separated the two germline ends. The CDR3 covers 12 residues. CDR3 protein: CASSLGCQPQHF. The DNA read from the CDR3 is TGCGCCAGCAGTCTAGGGTGCCAGCCC.

About this clone itself: The sequenced fragment ends 3 residues before the CDR3 boundary, so the rest is inferred from the germline J gene. This sequence joins TRBV10-2 and TRBJ1-6; weak D call: TRBD1 (5 bases). The CDR3 length is 13 residues. Germline assignment: CDR1 WSHSY and CDR2 SAAADI. V was trimmed by 2 bases and J by 10 bases, leaving 9 bases between them. Incomplete CDR3 DNA: TGCGCCAGCAGTGAGGGGGCAAGGTCACCC. This translates into CASSEGARSP. The entire CDR3 reads CASSEGARSPLHF.

The part of the CDR3 DNA that was read is TGTGCCAGCTCACCAAGGAAGGGGACCTACGAG. Its protein is CASSPRKGTYE. The entire CDR3 protein is CASSPRKGTYEQYF. The chain carries TRBV18 and TRBJ2-7, with D possibly being TRBD1 (5 bases). The CDR3 end lies 3 residues beyond the end of the read and is filled in from the germline J gene. The CDR3 runs 14 residues. Germline V gives CDR1 KGHSH, CDR2 LQKENI. Trimming shortened V by 2 bases and J by 2 bases, and 10 bases separated the two germline ends.

Concerning this clone itself: The read stops 3 residues short of the end of the CDR3; the missing end is completed from the germline J gene. V gene TRBV20-1 combines with J gene TRBJ1-5; the D is unclear. The CDR3 has 13 amino acids. The germline V and J ends were trimmed by 0 bases and 9 bases, with 12 bases remaining between them. Per the germline V gene, CDR1 is DFQATT and CDR2 is SNEGSKA (reference sequence). The sequenced part of the CDR3 DNA is TGCAGTGCTAGAGAGGAAGGGTACCGGCCC. Its translation: CSAREEGYRP. The entire CDR3 protein reads CSAREEGYRPQHF.

For this clone: From the germline J gene comes the end of the CDR3, since the read stops 3 residues before it. This chain links TRBV14 with TRBJ2-2, with D unresolved. Trimming cost V 4 bases and J 6 bases, with 15 bases left between them. The CDR3 runs 15 residues. Germline CDR1 reads SGHDN; CDR2 reads FVKESK. CDR3 region: CASSPRSSWAGELFF. CDR3 DNA (partial): TGTGCCAGCAGCCCTCGTAGTAGCTGGGCCGGGGAG.

As concerns this clone: The CDR3 end is not reached by the read, which stops 3 residues before it; the germline J gene fills it in. The chain recombines TRBV12-3 or TRBV12-4 with TRBJ2-1; D is ambiguous. There are 15 residues in the CDR3. The V end was cut by 3 bases, the J end by 4 bases, with 13 bases between. The CDR3 DNA, read in part, is TGTGCCAGCAGTTTTGGGCTAAGACCATACAATGAG. Its protein is CASSFGLRPYNE. The whole CDR3 sequence is CASSFGLRPYNEQFF.

Of note for this clone: The read falls 3 residues short of the CDR3 end, and the missing part is taken from the germline J gene. This chain joins TRBV14 and TRBJ1-1; a weak D match, TRBD1 (5 bases). This CDR3 has 14 amino acids. With 0 bases removed from V and 4 bases from J, the gap between germline ends came to 9 bases. Germline V gene lookup returns CDR1 SGHDN and CDR2 FVKESK. The sequenced part of the CDR3 DNA is TGTGCCAGCAGCCAAGATTGGGGGGGCACTGAA. Its protein product is CASSQDWGGTE. The whole CDR3 sequence is CASSQDWGGTEAFF.

Regarding this clone: The observed sequence ends 3 residues before the CDR3 terminus, with the missing tail filled in from the germline J gene. The chain joins TRBV11-2 to TRBJ1-3; D not certain. The CDR3 covers 13 residues. The V end was cut by 2 bases, the J end by 1 base, with 3 bases between. The germline gives CDR1 SGHAT, CDR2 FQNNGV. CDR3 sequence: CASSLPSGNTIYF. The sequenced part of the CDR3 DNA is TGTGCCAGCAGCTTACCATCTGGAAACACC.

About this clone itself: The missing CDR3 end, 3 residues past where the read stops, is filled in from the germline J gene. V and J are TRBV19 and TRBJ2-1; D call uncertain. Germline loops: CDR1 LNHDA, CDR2 SQIVND (reference sequence). Trimming removed 6 bases from V and 5 bases from J, with 5 bases in between. The length of the CDR3 is 11 residues. The DNA read from the CDR3 is TGTGCCAGTAGCGTCCACAATGAG. The encoded protein is CASSVHNE. The CDR3 in its entirety is CASSVHNEQFF. Full variable domain (outside the CDR3, taken from reference TRBV19 and TRBJ2-1): DGGITQSPKYLFRKEGQNVTLSCEQNLNHDAMYWYRQDPGQGLRLIYYSQIVNDFQKGDIAEGYSVSREKKESFPLTVTSAQKNPTAFYLCASSVHNEQFFGPGTRLTVL.

Comment on this clone: The read halts 3 residues ahead of the CDR3 end, with the missing end drawn from the germline J gene. The rearrangement links TRBV7-9 to TRBJ2-5; D uncertain. The CDR3 totals 12 residues. Germline V gene lookup returns CDR1 SEHNR and CDR2 FQNEAQ (reference sequence). Between the trimmed V and J ends, which lost 5 bases and 4 bases, there was a span of 8 bases. CDR3 amino acids: CASSELVETQYF. CDR3 DNA (partial): TGTGCCAGCAGCGAACTGGTAGAGACC.

With regard to this clone: The DNA ends 3 residues before the CDR3 does, and the rest of the CDR3 is filled in from the germline J gene. This chain links TRBV5-4 with TRBJ2-2; TRBD2 matches at 9 bases. The CDR3 totals 15 residues. With 4 bases clipped from V and 8 bases from J, the junction kept 9 bases outside the gene matches. Germline V lookup: CDR1 SGHNT, CDR2 YYREEE (reference sequence). This CDR3 reads CASSPLRLAGGELFF. Incomplete CDR3 DNA: TGTGCCAGCAGCCCCTTACGTCTAGCGGGAGGGGAG.

Remarks on this clone: Coverage ceases 3 residues before the CDR3 finishes, and the germline J gene fills in the end. The chain employs TRBV18 and TRBJ1-6; D remains unclear. The germline CDR1 and CDR2 sequences are KGHSH and LQKENI. The CDR3 has 14 amino acids. The DNA read from the CDR3 is TGTGCCAGCTCGGCGGGTGGGCAGAGCTTCACC. This codes for CASSAGGQSFT. The full CDR3 is CASSAGGQSFTLHF.

About this clone itself: The read is 3 residues too short to cover the CDR3 end, so that end is filled in from the germline J gene. The chain recombines TRBV7-2 with TRBJ1-2; D is ambiguous. CDR3 length: 13 amino acids. V was trimmed by 0 bases and J by 5 bases, leaving 7 bases between them. From germline, CDR1 is SGHTA and CDR2 FQGNSA. The CDR3 region is CASSLARRYGYTF. The covered CDR3 bases are TGTGCCAGCAGCTTAGCGCGGAGGTATGGC.

Concerning this clone itself: The read finishes 3 residues shy of the CDR3 end, and the germline J gene is used to complete it. The genes are TRBV19 and TRBJ2-3; the match to TRBD2 covers 11 bases. With V trimmed by 5 bases and J by 2 bases, 3 bases remained unmatched. Per germline, CDR1 LNHDA and CDR2 SQIVND (reference sequence). This CDR3 contains 15 residues. The CDR3 bases that were read are TGTGCCAGTAGTGCGACTAGCGGGGACACAGATACG. Residues: CASSATSGDTDT. The complete CDR3 reads CASSATSGDTDTQYF.

About this clone: The CDR3 end is not reached by the read, which stops 3 residues before it; the germline J gene fills it in. The rearrangement joins TRBV2 to TRBJ2-7; D might be TRBD1 (6 bases). Per germline, CDR1 SNHLY and CDR2 FYNNEI. V was cut by 5 bases and J by 2 bases, with 10 bases left in between. The CDR3 runs 13 residues. CDR3 bases read: TGTGCCAGCAGTAGGGACAACGCCTACGAG. It codes for CASSRDNAYE. The entire CDR3 sequence reads CASSRDNAYEQYF.

As for this clone: The read comes to an end 3 residues before the CDR3 does, leaving the germline J gene to fill in the end. The chain combines TRBV9 with TRBJ2-7; 8 bases are shared with TRBD2. Trimming at V came to 3 bases and at J to 6 bases, leaving 8 bases not matched to a gene. The CDR3 contains 14 residues. Per germline, CDR1 SGDLS and CDR2 YYNGEE. Here the CDR3 reads CASSAYGTSGEQYF. Incomplete CDR3 DNA: TGTGCCAGCAGCGCTTACGGGACTAGTGGCGAG.

Comment on this clone: Coverage ceases 3 residues before the CDR3 finishes, and the germline J gene fills in the end. The V call is TRBV14, the J call TRBJ1-2; weak D call: TRBD1 (6 bases). V dropped 1 base and J dropped 4 bases, with 13 bases sitting between them. The V gene's germline CDR1 is SGHDN and CDR2 FVKESK. The length of the CDR3 is 15 residues. CDR3 loop: CASSQGRGGGYGYTF. The covered CDR3 bases are TGTGCCAGCAGCCAAGGTCGGGGGGGCGGCTATGGC.

As concerns this clone: Read data end 3 residues before the CDR3 end; the end is taken from the germline J gene. The rearrangement links TRBV5-1 to TRBJ2-7; TRBD1 aligns across 9 bases. Germline V gene data show CDR1 as SGHRS and CDR2 as YFSETQ. The ends lost 4 bases at V and 3 bases at J; junction bases unmatched: 11. The CDR3 consists of 16 residues. The part of the CDR3 DNA that was read is TGCGCCAGCAGCAGGGAGCCGGGACAGGGAGGCTACGAG. Protein product: CASSREPGQGGYE. In full, the CDR3 is CASSREPGQGGYEQYF.

Concerning this clone itself: The missing CDR3 end, 3 residues past where the read stops, is filled in from the germline J gene. This chain uses TRBV12-3 or TRBV12-4 with TRBJ1-1; D unclear. Trimming cost V 7 bases and J 1 base, with 10 bases left between them. This CDR3 is built from 13 residues. The CDR3 protein is CASTKGSNTEAFF. The sequenced part of the CDR3 DNA is TGTGCCAGCACCAAGGGCTCGAACACTGAA.

With regard to this clone: The read terminates 3 residues ahead of where the CDR3 ends, so the germline J gene completes it. The chain combines TRBV30 with TRBJ2-3; tentatively, D is TRBD2 (5 bases). The length of the CDR3 is 11 residues. V was shortened by 5 bases and J by 6 bases, with 9 bases between the two germline ends. CDR1 is GTSNPN, CDR2 SVGIG, per germline (reference sequence). CDR3 DNA (partial): TGTGCCTGGGATCTAGCCGATACG. It specifies CAWDLADT. The full-length CDR3 reads as CAWDLADTQYF.

For this clone: Sequencing ends 3 residues short of the CDR3 end; the germline J gene provides the rest. The chain recombines TRBV29-1 with TRBJ2-7, with D maybe TRBD1 (6 bases). V was pared by 7 bases and J by 1 base, with 14 bases between. In germline, CDR1 is SQVTM, CDR2 ANQGSEA. The CDR3 loop spans 13 amino acids. The sequenced CDR3 bases are TGCAGCGCCTTATACAGGGCGTCCTACGAG. Its protein product is CSALYRASYE. The entire CDR3 sequence reads CSALYRASYEQYF.

As for this clone: The sequence runs out 3 residues before the end of the CDR3; the remainder is reconstructed from the germline J gene. This chain connects TRBV5-1 to TRBJ2-1; D unresolved. Germline CDR1 and CDR2: SGHRS and YFSETQ. The V and J ends lost 4 bases and 5 bases respectively, with 13 bases between them. This CDR3 has 14 residues. The sequenced part of the CDR3 DNA is TGCGCCAGCAGCCTGCTCGGCGGTAACAATGAG. Its translation: CASSLLGGNNE. The whole CDR3 is CASSLLGGNNEQFF.

Of note for this clone: The read ends 3 residues before the CDR3 terminus; that terminus is restored from the germline J gene. This chain connects TRBV5-1 to TRBJ1-3, with D possibly being TRBD1 (5 bases). There are 21 residues in the CDR3. Germline values: CDR1 SGHRS, CDR2 YFSETQ. Trimming stripped 1 base from V and 3 bases from J, with 29 bases between. CDR3 region: CASSLNPPRGSYSLSGNTIYF. CDR3 DNA (partial): TGCGCCAGCAGCTTGAACCCGCCGCGGGGGTCCTACTCTTTGAGTGGAAACACC.